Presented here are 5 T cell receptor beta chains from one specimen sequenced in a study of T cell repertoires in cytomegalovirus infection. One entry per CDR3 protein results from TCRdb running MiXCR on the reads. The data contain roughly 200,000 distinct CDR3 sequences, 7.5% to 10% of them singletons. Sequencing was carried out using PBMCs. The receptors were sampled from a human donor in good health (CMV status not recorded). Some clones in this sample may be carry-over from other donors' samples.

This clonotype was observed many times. DNA for the CDR3: TGTGCCAGCAGCATCAGGGAAACCGGGGAGCTGTTTTTT. This codes for CASSIRETGELFF. V usage is TRBV7-9 and J usage is TRBJ2-2; a possible D gene is TRBD1 (5 bases). Germline loops: CDR1 SEHNR, CDR2 FQNEAQ (reference sequence). With 5 bases removed from V and 5 bases from J, the gap between germline ends came to 9 bases. CDR3 length equals 13 residues.

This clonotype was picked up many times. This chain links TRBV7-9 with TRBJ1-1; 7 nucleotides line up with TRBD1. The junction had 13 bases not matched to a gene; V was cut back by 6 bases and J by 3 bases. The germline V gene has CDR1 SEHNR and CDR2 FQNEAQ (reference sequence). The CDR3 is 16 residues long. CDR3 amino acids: CASSRTTGAGYTEAFF. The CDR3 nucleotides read TGTGCCAGCAGTCGCACAACAGGGGCCGGGTACACTGAAGCTTTCTTT.

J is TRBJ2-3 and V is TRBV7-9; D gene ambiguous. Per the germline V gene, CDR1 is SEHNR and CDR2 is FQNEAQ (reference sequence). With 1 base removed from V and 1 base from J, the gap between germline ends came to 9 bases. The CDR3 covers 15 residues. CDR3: CASSLGADRTDTQYF. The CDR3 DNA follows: TGTGCCAGCAGCTTAGGGGCGGATCGCACAGATACGCAGTATTTT.

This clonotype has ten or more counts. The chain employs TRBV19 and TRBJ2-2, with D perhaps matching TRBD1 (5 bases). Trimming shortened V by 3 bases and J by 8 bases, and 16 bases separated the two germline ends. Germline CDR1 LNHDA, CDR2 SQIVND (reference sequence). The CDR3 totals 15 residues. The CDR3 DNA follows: TGTGCCAGTAGTATGGGGCATTTGTCGCCGGGGGAGCTGTTTTTT. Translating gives CASSMGHLSPGELFF.

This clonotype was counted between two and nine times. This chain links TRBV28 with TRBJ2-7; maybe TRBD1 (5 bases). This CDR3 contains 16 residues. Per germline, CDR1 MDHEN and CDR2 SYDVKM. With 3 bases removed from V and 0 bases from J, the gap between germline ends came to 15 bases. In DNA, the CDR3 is TGTGCCAGCAGTTTGGCAGGGTTGGGAAGCTCCTACGAGCAGTACTTC. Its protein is CASSLAGLGSSYEQYF.